A selection of T cell receptor beta chains follows, all from one sample in a study of blood T cell repertoires in COVID-19. Repertoires were generated with immunoSEQ multiplex PCR, while TCRdb's copy carries only in-frame clones and drops some. The sample lists about 55,000 clones, about nine tenths occurring once. The sample comprised peripheral blood. The receptors come from a middle-aged man with acute or convalescent COVID-19. Each CDR3 is given with its conserved first and last residue. D genes are given only for firm matches. Some rows mark clone size as missing; the rest say once, few, many or name a class of expanded clone.

j_call	clone_size	v_call	d_call	cdr3_nt	cdr3_aa
TRBJ2-3	-	TRBV7-9	-	TGTGCCAGCAGCTTCTACCGGGGGAGCACAGATACGCAGTATTTT	CASSFYRGSTDTQYF
TRBJ1-5	once	TRBV19	-	TGTGCCAGTAGCTTGGAGCGGGGGGCATCAGGAAATCAGCCCCAGCATTTT	CASSLERGASGNQPQHF
TRBJ2-4	-	TRBV19	TRBD2	TGTGCCAGTAGTCCACAGACTAGCGACAAAAACATTCAGTACTTC	CASSPQTSDKNIQYF
TRBJ2-7	-	TRBV18	-	TGTGCCAGCTCCCCTAACGGACAGACCTACGAGCAGTACTTC	CASSPNGQTYEQYF
TRBJ2-5	-	TRBV19	TRBD1	TGTGCCAGTACTGACAGGGCGGTAGAGACCCAGTACTTC	CASTDRAVETQYF
TRBJ2-1	-	TRBV29-1	TRBD1	TGCAGCGTTCGGGACAGGGGACGGTCGGCTAGCGGCTACAATGAGCAGTTCTTC	CSVRDRGRSASGYNEQFF
TRBJ2-7	-	TRBV27	TRBD2	TGTGCCAGCAGCCCTCGGGGGGTGGTGACCGAGCAGTACTTC	CASSPRGVVTEQYF
TRBJ1-5	-	TRBV6-5	-	TGTGCCAGCAGCCTCGAGAGGGGGAATCAGCCCCAGCATTTT	CASSLERGNQPQHF
TRBJ2-2	-	TRBV9	-	TGTGCCAGCAGCGCCAACCGGGACACCCAAGGGGTCACCGGGGAGCTGTTTTTT	CASSANRDTQGVTGELFF
TRBJ1-3	-	TRBV11-2	TRBD1	TGTGCCAGCAGCCCACGACAGGGTAACTCTGGAAACACCATATATTTT	CASSPRQGNSGNTIYF
TRBJ2-1	-	TRBV18	-	TGTGCCAGCTCACCGGTTGGGGGAGGATTTGGGAATGAGCAGTTCTTC	CASSPVGGGFGNEQFF
TRBJ1-4	-	TRBV27	-	TGTGCCAGCAGTTTATTCGCAGCGAAAAGTGAAAAACTGTTTTTT	CASSLFAAKSEKLFF
TRBJ1-5	-	TRBV2	TRBD1	TGTGCCAGCAGAAGGGGACAGGGCAATCAGCCCCAGCATTTT	CASRRGQGNQPQHF
TRBJ2-5	once	TRBV6-5	TRBD1	TGTGCCAGCGGGGGACAGGGGCTGGGGACCCAGTACTTC	CASGGQGLGTQYF
TRBJ1-2	-	TRBV6-5	-	TGTGCCAGCAGGAGGGAAGCCTTGGGCTATGGCTACACCTTC	CASRREALGYGYTF
TRBJ2-2	-	TRBV5-4	-	TGTGCCAGCAGCCCCGGCCGGGGGGCGAATACCGGGGAGCTGTTTTTT	CASSPGRGANTGELFF
TRBJ2-3	-	TRBV27	-	TGTGCCAGCAGTATGCGACTTACGGTAGATACGCAGTATTTT	CASSMRLTVDTQYF
TRBJ1-2	-	TRBV18	TRBD1	TGTGCCAGCTCACCCGGACAGGGCGCCGAAAAAGGTGGCTACACCTTC	CASSPGQGAEKGGYTF
TRBJ1-5	once	TRBV19	TRBD1	TGTGCCACCGCCGGGACAGGGATTCCTCAGCCCCAGCATTTT	CATAGTGIPQPQHF
TRBJ1-6	-	TRBV6-6	TRBD1	TGTGCCAGCAGTTCGACAGGGGAGAGTTCACCCCTCCACTTT	CASSSTGESSPLHF
TRBJ2-5	-	TRBV7-2	-	TGTGCCAGCAGCTTAGGGGGAGGAGGTAAAGAGACCCAGTACTTC	CASSLGGGGKETQYF
TRBJ2-1	-	TRBV27	-	TGTGCCAGCAGTTTAGGACTATTTATAAATGAGCAGTTCTTC	CASSLGLFINEQFF
TRBJ1-1	-	TRBV5-6	TRBD1	TGTGCCAGCAGCTTATGGACAGGGGCCACTGAAGCTTTCTTT	CASSLWTGATEAFF
TRBJ1-4	-	TRBV30	-	TGTGCCTGGAGTGTACGGCGGGGTGTAAATGAAAAACTGTTTTTT	CAWSVRRGVNEKLFF
TRBJ1-2	-	TRBV29-1	TRBD1	TGCAGCGTCGACAGGGGAAGGACTGATGGCTACACCTTC	CSVDRGRTDGYTF
TRBJ1-2	-	TRBV6-4	-	TGTGCCAGCAGTGATGGGAGCCTCATGGGCTACACCTTC	CASSDGSLMGYTF
TRBJ2-3	few	TRBV7-8	TRBD2	TGTGCCAGCAGCCCACCTGGGACTAGCGGCACAGATACGCAGTATTTT	CASSPPGTSGTDTQYF
TRBJ1-1	-	TRBV5-1	TRBD1	TGCGCCAGCAGCTTGGGGGACAGGGAGAACACTGAAGCTTTCTTT	CASSLGDRENTEAFF
TRBJ2-4	-	TRBV27	TRBD1	TGTGCCAGCAGTTTCTGGGGAGACAGGGGAGCAAACATTCAGTACTTC	CASSFWGDRGANIQYF
TRBJ2-1	-	TRBV11-3	TRBD1	TGTGCCAGCAGCTTGAGGGGGCTCAATGAGCAGTTCTTC	CASSLRGLNEQFF
TRBJ2-2	-	TRBV11-3	-	TGTGCCAGCAGCGGGTGGTGGGAGCAGAACACCGGGGAGCTGTTTTTT	CASSGWWEQNTGELFF
TRBJ2-1	-	TRBV9	TRBD1	TGTGCCAGCAGCGTAGGTGGGACAGGGAATGAGCAGTTCTTC	CASSVGGTGNEQFF
TRBJ2-3	-	TRBV30	TRBD2	TGTGCCTCACTACCGGCGGGAGGATTCGGAGATACGCAGTATTTT	CASLPAGGFGDTQYF
TRBJ2-2	-	TRBV3-1/TRBV3-2	TRBD2	TGTGCCAGCAGCCCAAACTTAGCGGGAATTGAGAACACCGGGGAGCTGTTTTTT	CASSPNLAGIENTGELFF
TRBJ2-5	-	TRBV19	TRBD1	TGTGCCAGTAGTATAGGGGACAGGGGGGTTTTAGAGACCCAGTACTTC	CASSIGDRGVLETQYF
TRBJ2-5	-	TRBV24-1	TRBD1	TGTGCCACCAGCCTGACAGGGGAGGAGACCCAGTACTTC	CATSLTGEETQYF
TRBJ2-3	-	TRBV24-1	TRBD2	TGTGCCACCAGTGATCGACTAGCGGGGAACACAGATACGCAGTATTTT	CATSDRLAGNTDTQYF
TRBJ1-1	-	TRBV7-2	-	TGTGCCAGCAGCTTCGACGGCGGGAACACTGAAGCTTTCTTT	CASSFDGGNTEAFF
TRBJ2-1	-	TRBV5-4	TRBD2	TGTGCCAGCAGCTTGGTGCAGCGGGAGAAGAATGAGCAGTTCTTC	CASSLVQREKNEQFF
TRBJ1-6	-	TRBV5-4	-	TGTGCCAGCAGCTTGTACGGCAGAGGGTCACCCCTCCACTTT	CASSLYGRGSPLHF
TRBJ2-2	-	TRBV6-5	TRBD1	TGTGCCAGCAGGACAGGGGCCGGGGAGCTGTTTTTT	CASRTGAGELFF
TRBJ1-5	once	TRBV24-1	-	TGTGCCACCAGTGATGGGGGGACTCAGCCCCAGCATTTT	CATSDGGTQPQHF
TRBJ2-4	-	TRBV6-2/TRBV6-3	-	TGTGCCAGCAGTTACTCTCAGGACAGAGACGCCAAAAACATTCAGTACTTC	CASSYSQDRDAKNIQYF
TRBJ1-1	-	TRBV28	TRBD1	TGTGCCAGCAGACCTACAGGGGTGATGAACACTGAAGCTTTCTTT	CASRPTGVMNTEAFF
TRBJ2-3	-	TRBV4-3	TRBD2	TGCGCCAGCAGCCCCTCTAGCGGGAGTAGACCAGATACGCAGTATTTT	CASSPSSGSRPDTQYF
TRBJ1-1	-	TRBV5-4	-	TGTGCCAGCAGCTTGGATGGGGGGACTGAAGCTTTCTTT	CASSLDGGTEAFF
TRBJ1-1	-	TRBV30	-	TGTGCCTACTCGGGACATACGAACACTGAAGCTTTCTTT	CAYSGHTNTEAFF
TRBJ2-1	once	TRBV11-3	TRBD2	TGTGCCAGCAGCCCCTTTAGGGGTGCGGGAGTAGTCAATGAGCAGTTCTTC	CASSPFRGAGVVNEQFF
TRBJ1-2	-	TRBV30	-	TGTGCCTGGAGGGCGGTTGGCTACACCTTC	CAWRAVGYTF
TRBJ2-2	-	TRBV11-3	-	TGTGCCAGCAGCTCCCCAACTGCCGGGGAGCTGTTTTTT	CASSSPTAGELFF
TRBJ1-5	-	TRBV2	-	TGTGCCACCCGGAGGGATAGCAATCAGCCCCAGCATTTT	CATRRDSNQPQHF
TRBJ1-1	-	TRBV14	TRBD1	TGTGCCAGCAGCTGGGTAGTCGGGACAGGCCCCACTGAAGCTTTCTTT	CASSWVVGTGPTEAFF
TRBJ1-5	few	TRBV3-1/TRBV3-2	TRBD1	TGTGCCAGCGGCAAGTCGGACAGGGGCAATCAGCCCCAGCATTTT	CASGKSDRGNQPQHF
TRBJ2-1	-	TRBV11-2	TRBD2	TGTGCCAGCAGCTTAGAGGGACTAGCGGACCTCAATGAGCAGTTCTTC	CASSLEGLADLNEQFF
TRBJ1-4	-	TRBV5-1	TRBD1	TGCGCCAGCAGCCCTGGACAGGGCCGTGAAAAACTGTTTTTT	CASSPGQGREKLFF
TRBJ1-1	-	TRBV12-5	TRBD1	TGTGCTAGTGGTTACGACAGGGGAGCTTTCTTT	CASGYDRGAFF
TRBJ2-3	-	TRBV10-3	TRBD2	TGTGCCATCAGTGGGGGACTAGCGGGAGCAGATACGCAGTATTTT	CAISGGLAGADTQYF